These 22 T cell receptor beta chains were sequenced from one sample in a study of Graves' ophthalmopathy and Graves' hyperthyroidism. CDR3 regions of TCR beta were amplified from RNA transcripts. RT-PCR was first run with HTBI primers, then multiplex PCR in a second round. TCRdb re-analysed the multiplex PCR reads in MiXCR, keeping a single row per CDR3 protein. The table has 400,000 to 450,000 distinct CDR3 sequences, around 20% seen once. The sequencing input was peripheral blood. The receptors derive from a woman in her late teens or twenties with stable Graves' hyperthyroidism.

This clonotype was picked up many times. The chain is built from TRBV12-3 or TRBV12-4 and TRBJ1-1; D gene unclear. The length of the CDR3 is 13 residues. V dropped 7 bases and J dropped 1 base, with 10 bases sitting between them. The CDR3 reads CASTELWNTEAFF. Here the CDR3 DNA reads TGTGCCAGCACCGAACTATGGAACACTGAAGCTTTCTTT.

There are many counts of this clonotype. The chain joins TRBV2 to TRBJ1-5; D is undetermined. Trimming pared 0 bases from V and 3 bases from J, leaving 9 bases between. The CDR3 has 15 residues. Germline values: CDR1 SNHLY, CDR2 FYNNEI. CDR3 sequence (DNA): TGTGCCAGCAGTGAAGCGCAGAGCTCCAATCAGCCCCAGCATTTT. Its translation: CASSEAQSSNQPQHF.

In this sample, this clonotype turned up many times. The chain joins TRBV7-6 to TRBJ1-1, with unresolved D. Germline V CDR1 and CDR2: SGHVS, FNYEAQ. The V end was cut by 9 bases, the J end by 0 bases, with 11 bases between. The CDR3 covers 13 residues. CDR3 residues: CASNCGVNTEAFF. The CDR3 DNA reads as TGTGCCAGTAATTGCGGGGTGAACACTGAAGCTTTCTTT.

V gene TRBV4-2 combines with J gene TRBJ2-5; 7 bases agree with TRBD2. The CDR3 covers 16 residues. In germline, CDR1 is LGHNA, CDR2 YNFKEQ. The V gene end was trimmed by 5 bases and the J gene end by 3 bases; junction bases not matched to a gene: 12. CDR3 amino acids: CASSSRLASGKETQYF. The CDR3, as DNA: TGTGCCAGCAGCTCAAGATTGGCTAGCGGAAAAGAGACCCAGTACTTC.

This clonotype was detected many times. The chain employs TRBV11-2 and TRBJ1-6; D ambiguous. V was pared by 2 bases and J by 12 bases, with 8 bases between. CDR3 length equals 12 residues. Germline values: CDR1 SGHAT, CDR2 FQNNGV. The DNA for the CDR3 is TGTGCCAGCAGCTTATCCGAGTTACCCCTCCACTTT. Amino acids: CASSLSELPLHF.

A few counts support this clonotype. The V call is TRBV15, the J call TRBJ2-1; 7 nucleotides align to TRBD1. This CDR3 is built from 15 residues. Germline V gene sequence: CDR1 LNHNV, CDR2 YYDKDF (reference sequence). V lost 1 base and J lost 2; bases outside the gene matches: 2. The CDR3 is CATSRAGGPYNEQFF. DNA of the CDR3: TGTGCCACCAGCAGAGCAGGGGGTCCCTACAATGAGCAGTTCTTC.

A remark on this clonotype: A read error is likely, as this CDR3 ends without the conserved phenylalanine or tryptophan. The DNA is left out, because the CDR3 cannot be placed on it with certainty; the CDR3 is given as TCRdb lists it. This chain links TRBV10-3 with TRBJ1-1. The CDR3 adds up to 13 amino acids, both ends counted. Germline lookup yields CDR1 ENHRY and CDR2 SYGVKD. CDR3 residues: CAISYQENTEAGV.

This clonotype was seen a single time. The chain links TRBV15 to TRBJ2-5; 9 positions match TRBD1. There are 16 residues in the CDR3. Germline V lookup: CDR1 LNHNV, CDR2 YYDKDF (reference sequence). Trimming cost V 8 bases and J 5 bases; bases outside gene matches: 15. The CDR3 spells CATSTRTGDVAETQYF. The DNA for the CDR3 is TGTGCCACCTCGACGCGGACAGGGGACGTGGCGGAGACCCAGTACTTC.

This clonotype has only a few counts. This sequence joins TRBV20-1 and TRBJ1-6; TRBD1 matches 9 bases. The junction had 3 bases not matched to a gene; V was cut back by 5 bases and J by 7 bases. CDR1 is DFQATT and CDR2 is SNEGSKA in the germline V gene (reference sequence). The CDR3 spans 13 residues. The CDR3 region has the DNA TGCAGTGCTTTGGACAGGGGCAATTCACCCCTCCACTTT. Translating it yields CSALDRGNSPLHF.

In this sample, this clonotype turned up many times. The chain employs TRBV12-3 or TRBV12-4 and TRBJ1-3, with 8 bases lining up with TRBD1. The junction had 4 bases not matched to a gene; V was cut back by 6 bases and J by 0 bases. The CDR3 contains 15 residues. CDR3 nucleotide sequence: TGTGCCAGCAGCATCGACAGGGGCTCTGGAAACACCATATATTTT. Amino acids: CASSIDRGSGNTIYF.

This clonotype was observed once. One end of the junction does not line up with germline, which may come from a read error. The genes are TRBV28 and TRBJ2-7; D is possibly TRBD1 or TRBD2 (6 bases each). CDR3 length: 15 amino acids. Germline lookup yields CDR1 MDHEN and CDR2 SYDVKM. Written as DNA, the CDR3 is TGTGCCAGCAGTTTATGGTTTGTCGGGGGCTACGATCAGTACTTC. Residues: CASSLWFVGGYDQYF.

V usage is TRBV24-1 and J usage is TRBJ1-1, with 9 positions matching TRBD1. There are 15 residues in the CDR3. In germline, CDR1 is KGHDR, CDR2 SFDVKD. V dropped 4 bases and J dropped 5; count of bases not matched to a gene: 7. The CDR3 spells CATSDETGGGTEAFF. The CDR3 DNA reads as TGTGCCACCAGTGACGAGACAGGGGGGGGGACTGAAGCTTTCTTT.

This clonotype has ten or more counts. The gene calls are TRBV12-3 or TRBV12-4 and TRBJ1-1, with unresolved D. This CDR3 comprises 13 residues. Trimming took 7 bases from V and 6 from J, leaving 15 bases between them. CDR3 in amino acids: CASTLVVGSEAFF. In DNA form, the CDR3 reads TGTGCCAGCACCCTCGTCGTAGGCTCTGAAGCTTTCTTT.

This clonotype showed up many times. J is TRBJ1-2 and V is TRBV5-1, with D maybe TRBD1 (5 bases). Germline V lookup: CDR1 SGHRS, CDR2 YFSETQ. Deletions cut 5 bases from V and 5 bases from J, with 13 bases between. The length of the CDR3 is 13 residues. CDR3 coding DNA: TGCGCCAGCAGACCGTGGGGACGTTATGGCTACACCTTC. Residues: CASRPWGRYGYTF.

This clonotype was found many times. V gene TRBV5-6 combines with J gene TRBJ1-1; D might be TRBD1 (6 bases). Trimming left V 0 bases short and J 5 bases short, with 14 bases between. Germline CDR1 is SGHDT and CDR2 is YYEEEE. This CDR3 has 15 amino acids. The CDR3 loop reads CASSLEWGARTEAFF. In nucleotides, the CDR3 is TGTGCCAGCAGCTTGGAGTGGGGGGCGCGGACTGAAGCTTTCTTT. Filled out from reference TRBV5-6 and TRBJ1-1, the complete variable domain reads DAGVTQSPTHLIKTRGQQVTLRCSPKSGHDTVSWYQQALGQGPQFIFQYYEEEERQRGNFPDRFSGHQFPNYSSELNVNALLLGDSALYLCASSLEWGARTEAFFGQGTRLTVV.

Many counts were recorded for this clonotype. The CDR3 coding sequence is TGTGCCAGCAGTTATTCTTTCAGTAGCAATCAGCCCCAGCATTTT. As protein: CASSYSFSSNQPQHF. V is TRBV6-2 or TRBV6-3 and J is TRBJ1-5; D is ambiguous. Per the germline V gene, CDR1 is MNHEY and CDR2 is SVGEGT. Between the trimmed V and J ends, which lost 3 bases and 0 bases, there was a span of 9 bases. The CDR3 covers 15 residues.

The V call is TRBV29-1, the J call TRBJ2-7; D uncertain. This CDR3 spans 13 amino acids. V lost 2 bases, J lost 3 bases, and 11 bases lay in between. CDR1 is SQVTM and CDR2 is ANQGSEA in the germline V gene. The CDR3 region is CSVEWGSGYEQYF. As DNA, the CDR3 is TGCAGCGTTGAATGGGGATCTGGCTACGAGCAGTACTTC.

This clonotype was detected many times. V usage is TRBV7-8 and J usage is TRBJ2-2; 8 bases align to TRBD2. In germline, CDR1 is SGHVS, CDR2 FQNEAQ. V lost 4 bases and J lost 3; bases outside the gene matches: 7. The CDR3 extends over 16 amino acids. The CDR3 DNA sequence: TGTGCCAGCAGCTCCGGACTAGCTCGATACACCGGGGAGCTGTTTTTT. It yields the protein CASSSGLARYTGELFF.

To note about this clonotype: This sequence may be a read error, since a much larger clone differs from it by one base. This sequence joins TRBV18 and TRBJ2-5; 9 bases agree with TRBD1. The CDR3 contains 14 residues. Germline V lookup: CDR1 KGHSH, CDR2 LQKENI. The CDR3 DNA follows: TGTGCCAGCTCACCAAGGGACAGGGCGGAGACCAAGTACTTC. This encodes CASSPRDRAETKYF.

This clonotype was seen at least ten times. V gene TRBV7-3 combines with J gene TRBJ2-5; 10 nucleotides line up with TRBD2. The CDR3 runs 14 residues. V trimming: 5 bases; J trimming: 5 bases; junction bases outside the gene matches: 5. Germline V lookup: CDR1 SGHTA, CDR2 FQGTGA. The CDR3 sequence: CASSRAGGEETQYF. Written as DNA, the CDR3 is TGTGCCAGCAGCCGAGCGGGAGGGGAGGAGACCCAGTACTTC.

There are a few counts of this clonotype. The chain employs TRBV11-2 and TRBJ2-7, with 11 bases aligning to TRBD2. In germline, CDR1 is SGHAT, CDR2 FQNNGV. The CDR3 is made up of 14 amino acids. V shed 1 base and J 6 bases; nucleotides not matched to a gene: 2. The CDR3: CASSLGTSGREQYF. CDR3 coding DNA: TGTGCCAGCAGCTTAGGGACTAGCGGGCGCGAGCAGTACTTC.

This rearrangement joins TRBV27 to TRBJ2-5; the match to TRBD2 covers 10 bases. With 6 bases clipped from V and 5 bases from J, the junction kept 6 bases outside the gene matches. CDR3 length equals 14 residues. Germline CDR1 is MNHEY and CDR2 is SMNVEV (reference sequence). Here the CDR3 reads CASRRSGGAETQYF. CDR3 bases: TGTGCCAGCAGACGAAGCGGGGGGGCCGAGACCCAGTACTTC.